This T cell receptor beta chain was sequenced for a study of T cells of healthy individuals. V lost 6 bases and J lost 1, with 25 bases in between. CDR1 and CDR2 from the germline V gene are SEHNR and FQNEAQ (reference sequence). The length of the CDR3 is 18 residues. TCRdb ran MiXCR on the 5' RACE reads and lists one entry per CDR3 protein. The table includes 90,000 to 100,000 distinct CDR3 sequences, approximately 15% detected once. This TCR was recovered from a human donor in good health. The chain uses TRBV7-9 and TRBJ2-7; D call uncertain. The CDR3 DNA follows: TGTGCCAGCAGTCCTCTGGTGGGGATAAAGAGCCATTCCTACGAGCAGTACTTC. Amino acid sequence: CASSPLVGIKSHSYEQYF.